One and the same sample provided the 27 T cell receptor beta chains below, sequenced in a study of blood T cell repertoires in COVID-19. Profiled with immunoSEQ multiplex PCR; TCRdb holds only in-frame clones, not every one. The repertoire includes 210,000 or so clones, approximately 90% of them detected once, and 2% to 3% sits in the top ten. The sample comprised peripheral blood. The receptors originated from a man aged 30 to 45 with COVID-19, enrolled during active disease.

The chain employs TRBV4-2 and TRBJ2-7; TRBD1 matches at 7 bases. Looked up from germline, CDR1 is LGHNA and CDR2 is YNFKEQ. V lost 4 bases and J lost 1; bases outside the gene matches: 7. This CDR3 contains 15 residues. The CDR3 spells CASSLGQVNSYEQYF. CDR3 DNA: TGTGCCAGCAGCCTCGGACAGGTGAATTCCTACGAGCAGTACTTC.

V gene TRBV19 combines with J gene TRBJ2-1; D possibly corresponds to TRBD2 (6 bases). The germline gives CDR1 LNHDA, CDR2 SQIVND (reference sequence). CDR3 length: 14 residues. Deletions cut 8 bases from V and 0 bases from J, with 11 bases between. In nucleotides, the CDR3 is TGTGCCAGTCGGGGGAGTAACTCCTACAATGAGCAGTTCTTC. Protein product: CASRGSNSYNEQFF.

This clone was seen just once. The rearrangement links TRBV29-1 to TRBJ2-2, with 8 bases fitting TRBD1. The CDR3 totals 12 residues. The germline V gene has CDR1 SQVTM and CDR2 ANQGSEA. With V trimmed by 6 bases and J by 9 bases, 6 bases remained unmatched. For the CDR3, the DNA is TGCAGCGTAGCCCAGGGGGCCAGGGAGCTGTTTTTT. Translated: CSVAQGARELFF.

A note on this clone: Distinct nucleotide sequences in the sample also encode this CDR3. V gene TRBV10-3 combines with J gene TRBJ2-7; 10 bases align to TRBD1. CDR3 length equals 13 residues. CDR1 and CDR2 (germline): ENHRY, SYGVKD. V shed 4 bases and J 4 bases; nucleotides not matched to a gene: 1. The CDR3 loop is CAISGTGGYEQYF. The DNA of the CDR3 is TGTGCCATCAGTGGGACAGGGGGTTACGAGCAGTACTTC.

The rearrangement links TRBV21-1 to TRBJ1-6; TRBD1, as called in the table, went unchecked against the DNA. TRBV21-1 is given as a pseudogene. The CDR3 covers 19 residues. The CDR3 loop reads CASSRSTGAFPREDSPLHF. In DNA, the CDR3 is TGTGCCAGCAGCCGCTCGACAGGGGCTTTCCCCCGAGAGGACTCACCCCTCCACTTT.

This chain links TRBV18 with TRBJ2-1; possibly TRBD1 for D (5 bases). Trimming stripped 0 bases from V and 2 bases from J, with 8 bases between. Per germline, CDR1 KGHSH and CDR2 LQKENI. The CDR3 totals 15 residues. The CDR3 DNA reads as TGTGCCAGCTCACCACCGCAGGGAACCTACAATGAGCAGTTCTTC. Translating it yields CASSPPQGTYNEQFF.

The DNA for the CDR3 is TGTGCCAGCACCAGAGAAATAGGGGCCACCGGGGAGCTGTTTTTT. Translated: CASTREIGATGELFF. The gene calls are TRBV6-5 and TRBJ2-2; maybe TRBD1 (5 bases). The CDR3 length is 15 residues. The V and J ends lost 7 bases and 4 bases respectively, with 16 bases between them. From germline, CDR1 is MNHEY and CDR2 SVGAGI.

The V call is TRBV30, the J call TRBJ1-1; maybe TRBD1 (5 bases). The CDR3 has 15 residues. Trimming cost V 1 base and J 4 bases, with 16 bases left between them. Germline lookup yields CDR1 GTSNPN and CDR2 SVGIG (reference sequence). The DNA for the CDR3 is TGTGCCTGGAGTGCCACTCGGGGGGGGAGCACTGAAGCTTTCTTT. Translated: CAWSATRGGSTEAFF.

This sequence joins TRBV9 and TRBJ2-3, with 7 bases identical to TRBD1. The ends lost 0 bases at V and 0 bases at J; junction bases unmatched: 19. The germline CDR1 and CDR2 sequences are SGDLS and YYNGEE. This CDR3 region has 21 residues. Here the CDR3 reads CASSVVGYGVSTGLSTDTQYF. CDR3 nucleotide sequence: TGTGCCAGCAGCGTAGTAGGGTATGGCGTCTCGACAGGGTTAAGCACAGATACGCAGTATTTT.

This chain connects TRBV7-2 to TRBJ1-2; the D gene is possibly TRBD1 (6 bases). Germline CDR1 SGHTA, CDR2 FQGNSA. The CDR3 extends over 14 amino acids. Trimming cost V 4 bases and J 5 bases, with 14 bases left between them. The CDR3 nucleotides read TGTGCCAGCAGCTCTACGACAGGTTTTTATGGCTACACCTTC. It encodes CASSSTTGFYGYTF.

This clone has only one observation. This chain links TRBV6-5 with TRBJ2-3; tentative D call: TRBD2 (6 bases). CDR3 size: 15 residues. CDR1 and CDR2 from the germline V gene are MNHEY and SVGAGI. Trimming pared 6 bases from V and 5 bases from J, leaving 18 bases between. CDR3 amino acids: CASRILSPGLDTQYF. The CDR3 DNA follows: TGTGCCAGCAGAATTCTCTCCCCGGGACTAGATACGCAGTATTTT.

The J gene is TRBJ1-2, the V gene TRBV29-1; D gene uncertain. The CDR3 is 14 amino acids. Trimming shortened V by 7 bases and J by 0 bases, and 15 bases separated the two germline ends. CDR1 and CDR2 from the germline V gene are SQVTM and ANQGSEA. CDR3 in amino acids: CSAWAADSNYGYTF. Here the CDR3 DNA reads TGCAGCGCTTGGGCCGCCGATTCTAACTATGGCTACACCTTC.

The chain carries TRBV4-1 and TRBJ2-7, with 8 bases fitting TRBD1. This CDR3 contains 15 residues. J gave up 5 bases and V 4 bases, and 10 bases lay outside the gene matches. Germline loops: CDR1 MGHRA, CDR2 YSYEKL. The CDR3 nucleotides are TGCGCCAGCAGCCCCCCGCAGGGGGCGATCGACGAGCAGTACTTC. Protein sequence: CASSPPQGAIDEQYF.

The rearrangement joins TRBV18 to TRBJ1-2; 8 nucleotides align to TRBD1. Germline V gene data show CDR1 as KGHSH and CDR2 as LQKENI. The CDR3 loop spans 15 amino acids. V shed 6 bases and J 4 bases; nucleotides not matched to a gene: 10. The CDR3 DNA sequence: TGTGCCAGCTCCTCAGGACAGGGTTTGATCTATGGCTACACCTTC. Translated: CASSSGQGLIYGYTF.

This chain connects TRBV19 to TRBJ1-4; D is unresolved. Germline CDR1 reads LNHDA; CDR2 reads SQIVND (reference sequence). The CDR3 is 16 amino acids. V lost 6 bases and J lost 3, with 17 bases in between. The CDR3 here is CASRSLPQAPNEKLFF. CDR3 DNA: TGTGCCAGTAGAAGTTTGCCCCAGGCCCCTAATGAAAAACTGTTTTTT.

The rearrangement links TRBV7-2 to TRBJ2-3; D not resolved. The CDR3 totals 15 residues. V lost 1 base and J lost 2, with 10 bases in between. Germline loops: CDR1 SGHTA, CDR2 FQGNSA. The CDR3 reads CASSLVAANTDTQYF. CDR3 sequence (DNA): TGTGCCAGCAGCTTAGTGGCGGCGAACACAGATACGCAGTATTTT.

Details on this clone: This sample includes further DNA sequences coding for the same CDR3. This chain connects TRBV4-2 to TRBJ2-1; D possibly corresponds to TRBD1 (5 bases). V lost 1 base to trimming and J lost 7 bases, with 8 bases between them. Germline V gene sequence: CDR1 LGHNA, CDR2 YNFKEQ. The CDR3 is 13 amino acids. The CDR3 reads CASSQVRGNEQFF. CDR3 coding DNA: TGTGCCAGCAGCCAAGTAAGGGGTAATGAGCAGTTCTTC.

The table lists this clone with a count of one. The chain carries TRBV24-1 and TRBJ2-7; a weak D match, TRBD2 (6 bases). Per the germline V gene, CDR1 is KGHDR and CDR2 is SFDVKD. The V end was cut by 7 bases, the J end by 3 bases, with 18 bases between. The CDR3 contains 15 residues. The CDR3 loop reads CATSANRDSGYEQYF. CDR3 bases: TGTGCCACCAGCGCTAACCGGGACTCCGGCTACGAGCAGTACTTC.

This chain uses TRBV5-1 with TRBJ2-1, with 11 positions matching TRBD2. Germline V lookup: CDR1 SGHRS, CDR2 YFSETQ. The CDR3 has 18 residues. With 0 bases clipped from V and 4 bases from J, the junction kept 9 bases outside the gene matches. CDR3 region: CASSLASLSGRGYNEQFF. The CDR3 coding sequence is TGCGCCAGCAGCTTGGCCTCACTTAGCGGGAGGGGGTACAATGAGCAGTTCTTC.

This clone came up a few times. This sequence joins TRBV4-2 and TRBJ1-6; D is possibly TRBD1 (5 bases). The length of the CDR3 is 16 residues. Per germline, CDR1 LGHNA and CDR2 YNFKEQ. Trimming removed 0 bases from V and 5 bases from J, with 11 bases in between. The DNA for the CDR3 is TGTGCCAGCAGCCAAGATCAGGGATCCCATAATTCACCCCTCCACTTT. It specifies CASSQDQGSHNSPLHF.

The chain joins TRBV20-1 to TRBJ2-5, with D possibly being TRBD1 (6 bases). CDR1 and CDR2 (germline): DFQATT, SNEGSKA (reference sequence). V was cut by 4 bases and J by 4 bases, with 7 bases left in between. The CDR3 has 11 amino acids. This CDR3 is CSATRGETQYF. In nucleotides, the CDR3 is TGCAGTGCTACCAGGGGAGAGACCCAGTACTTC.

V gene TRBV2 combines with J gene TRBJ2-1, with D tentatively TRBD1 (6 bases). This CDR3 is built from 13 residues. V gave up 6 bases and J gave up 14 bases, with 20 bases separating them. The germline gives CDR1 SNHLY, CDR2 FYNNEI. Here the CDR3 DNA reads TGTGCCAGCAGCGATCGACAGGACGGAAAGGAGTTCTTC. This translates into CASSDRQDGKEFF. Combining the CDR3 with reference TRBV2 and TRBJ2-1 gives the whole variable domain EPEVTQTPSHQVTQMGQEVILRCVPISNHLYFYWYRQILGQKVEFLVSFYNNEISEKSEIFDDQFSVERPDGSNFTLKIRSTKLEDSAMYFCASSDRQDGKEFFGPGTRLTVL.

This sequence joins TRBV5-4 and TRBJ2-1; no definite D call. Germline V CDR1 and CDR2: SGHNT, YYREEE (reference sequence). The CDR3 has 13 amino acids. V lost 0 bases and J 2 bases, leaving 3 bases between the germline ends. The CDR3: CASSLATYNEQFF. CDR3 DNA: TGTGCCAGCAGCTTGGCAACCTACAATGAGCAGTTCTTC.

The genes are TRBV7-3 and TRBJ2-1; D not resolved. CDR1 and CDR2 (germline): SGHTA, FQGTGA. Trimming pared 4 bases from V and 5 bases from J, leaving 6 bases between. This CDR3 is 12 amino acids long. CDR3 in amino acids: CASSSTNNEQFF. CDR3 in DNA: TGTGCCAGCAGCTCCACAAACAATGAGCAGTTCTTC.

This chain uses TRBV29-1 with TRBJ1-5; 9 bases agree with TRBD1. The J segment lost 6 bases and the V segment lost 6 bases, leaving 6 bases of the junction unmatched. CDR1 is SQVTM, CDR2 ANQGSEA, per germline. The CDR3 is made up of 13 amino acids. The CDR3 sequence: CSVGGQGSQPQHF. The CDR3 DNA reads TGCAGCGTGGGGGGACAGGGAAGTCAGCCCCAGCATTTT.

The gene calls are TRBV6-2 or TRBV6-3 and TRBJ2-7; D is uncertain. V was pared by 4 bases and J by 6 bases, with 10 bases between. The CDR3 runs to 12 residues. The germline gives CDR1 MNHEY, CDR2 SVGEGT. The CDR3 nucleotides read TGTGCCAGCAGTTCTGTAAACTTCGAGCAGTACTTC. Translating it yields CASSSVNFEQYF.

The rearrangement uses TRBV30 and TRBJ1-4; D ambiguous. This CDR3 is 15 amino acids long. Deletions cut 0 bases from V and 4 bases from J, with 12 bases between. Germline values: CDR1 GTSNPN, CDR2 SVGIG (reference sequence). The CDR3 region has the DNA TGTGCCTGGAGTGTACGGTCCGGACTTAATGAAAAACTGTTTTTT. Protein product: CAWSVRSGLNEKLFF.